This T cell receptor (beta chain) was profiled in a study of CD8+ T cells in alopecia areata. Study-level background: It was oral tofacitinib, at 5 to 10 mg twice daily, that treated patients received.

The junction had 3 bases not matched to a gene; V was cut back by 0 bases and J by 3 bases. From germline, CDR1 is SGHRS and CDR2 YFSETQ. This CDR3 has 15 residues. Following extraction, RNA underwent reverse transcription to cDNA, which served as the sequencing template. The assay was immunoSEQ multiplex PCR, and TCRdb's table has in-frame clones only and misses some. The sample contains some 190,000 clones, 50% to 70% of which appear only once. Study-level findings and limits: Just one nonresponder means the tie between baseline CD8+ expansion and response stays uncertain.

Of note for this clone: Its specificity is unknown.

Treatment: oral pan-JAK inhibitor, 5-10 mg twice daily. The sequencing here drew on CD4+ T cells sorted from blood, taken at week 49, from a patient treated with tofacitinib. The clonotype was recovered from a human donor with alopecia areata. The rearrangement joins TRBV5-1 to TRBJ2-1; 7 nucleotides line up with TRBD1. The CDR3: CASSLDRGIYNEQFF. The CDR3 DNA is TGCGCCAGCAGCTTGGACAGGGGAATCTACAATGAGCAGTTCTTC.